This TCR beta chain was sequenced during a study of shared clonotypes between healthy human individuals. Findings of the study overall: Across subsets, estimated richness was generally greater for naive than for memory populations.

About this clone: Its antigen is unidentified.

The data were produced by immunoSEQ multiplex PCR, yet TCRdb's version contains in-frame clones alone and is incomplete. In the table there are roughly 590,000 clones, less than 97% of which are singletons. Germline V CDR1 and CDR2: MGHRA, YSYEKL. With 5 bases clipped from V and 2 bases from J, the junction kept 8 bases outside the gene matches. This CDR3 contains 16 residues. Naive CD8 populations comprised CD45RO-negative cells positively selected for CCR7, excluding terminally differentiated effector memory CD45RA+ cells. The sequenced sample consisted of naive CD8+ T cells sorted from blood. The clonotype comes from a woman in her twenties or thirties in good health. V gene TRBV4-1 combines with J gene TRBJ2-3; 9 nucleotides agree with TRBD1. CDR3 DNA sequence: TGCGCCAGCAGCACCCGGACAGGGGCCCCCACAGATACGCAGTATTTT. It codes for CASSTRTGAPTDTQYF.